A selection of T cell receptor beta chains follows, all from one sample in a study of identical twins. TCRdb fed the 5' RACE reads into MiXCR, producing one record per CDR3 protein. The data contain 750,000 to 950,000 distinct CDR3 sequences, 9% to 15% of them singletons. The same sample was also studied in work on yellow fever vaccine responses in identical twins.

Sequencing was carried out using PBMCs. The receptor set was obtained from a woman aged 18-29 years in good health. Each CDR3 is given with its conserved first and last residue. A D gene is named only where the DNA matches it firmly. Some rows mark clone size as missing; the rest say once, few, many or name a class of expanded clone.

v_gene,d_gene,len,j_gene,abundance,CDR3aa,CDR3nt
TRBV6-4,.,15,TRBJ2-2,.,CASSDSRGFTGELFF,TGTGCCAGCAGTGACTCGAGGGGTTTCACCGGGGAGCTGTTTTTT
TRBV24-1,.,15,TRBJ2-1,few,CATSVLRVSYNEQFF,TGTGCCACATCCGTTCTTCGGGTCTCCTACAATGAGCAGTTCTTC
TRBV5-8,.,14,TRBJ2-5,few,CASINWGSQETQYF,TGTGCCAGCATTAATTGGGGCTCACAAGAGACCCAGTACTTC
TRBV7-2,TRBD1,16,TRBJ1-1,.,CASSLAGGTGFTEAFF,TGTGCCAGCAGCTTAGCTGGGGGGACAGGGTTCACTGAAGCTTTCTTT
TRBV5-1,.,14,TRBJ2-1,many,CASSPEGGYNEQFF,TGCGCCAGCAGCCCGGAGGGGGGGTACAATGAGCAGTTCTTC
TRBV20-1,.,15,TRBJ2-5,few,CSASGRGRAVETQYF,TGCAGTGCTAGTGGGAGGGGGAGGGCCGTGGAGACCCAGTACTTC
TRBV11-1,TRBD2,15,TRBJ2-1,few,CASSLALAGVYEQFF,TGTGCCAGCAGCCTAGCGCTAGCGGGAGTATATGAGCAGTTCTTC
TRBV7-9,.,16,TRBJ1-4,.,CASSLVSGTLREKLFF,TGTGCCAGCAGCTTAGTGTCCGGGACCCTCAGGGAGAAACTGTTTTTT
TRBV7-9,.,14,TRBJ2-3,.,CASSLLRNTDTQYF,TGTGCCAGCAGCTTATTACGAAACACAGATACGCAGTATTTT
TRBV7-2,.,15,TRBJ1-2,.,CASSLAIGVNYGYTF,TGTGCCAGCAGCTTAGCGATAGGGGTCAACTATGGCTACACCTTC
TRBV5-1,.,16,TRBJ2-3,.,CASSLVSEGGSDTQYF,TGCGCCAGCAGCTTGGTGTCAGAGGGGGGCTCAGATACGCAGTATTTT
TRBV25-1,TRBD1,13,TRBJ2-7,.,CASSGDRGYEQYF,TGTGCCAGCAGTGGGGACAGGGGTTACGAGCAGTACTTC
TRBV6-1,TRBD2,15,TRBJ2-1,.,CASESGTSGRDEQFF,TGTGCCAGCGAGTCCGGGACTAGCGGGAGGGATGAGCAGTTCTTC
TRBV6-1,.,14,TRBJ1-1,few,CASSVEGEVTEAFF,TGTGCCAGCAGTGTCGAGGGCGAGGTCACTGAAGCTTTCTTT
TRBV20-1,TRBD2,14,TRBJ2-5,.,CSANPSGSKETQYF,TGCAGTGCCAACCCCAGCGGGAGTAAAGAGACCCAGTACTTC
TRBV20-1,.,13,TRBJ1-1,.,CSARAVQLTEAFF,TGCAGTGCTAGAGCAGTACAGCTCACTGAAGCTTTCTTT
TRBV7-8,.,14,TRBJ1-1,.,CASRRRVAATEAFF,TGTGCCAGCAGGAGAAGGGTGGCCGCCACTGAAGCTTTCTTT
TRBV27,.,15,TRBJ2-4,.,CASSFAGSAKNIQYF,TGTGCCAGCAGTTTTGCGGGGAGCGCCAAAAACATTCAGTACTTC
TRBV12-5,.,16,TRBJ1-1,few,CASGLVVGQMNTEAFF,TGTGCTAGTGGTTTGGTAGTCGGACAGATGAACACTGAAGCTTTCTTT
TRBV7-7,TRBD2,17,TRBJ2-3,.,CASSSEVGLAGIHTQYF,TGTGCCAGCAGCTCTGAAGTTGGACTAGCGGGGATACATACGCAGTATTTT
TRBV6-1,TRBD1,13,TRBJ2-7,.,CASRRTGDYEQYF,TGTGCCAGCAGACGGACAGGCGACTACGAGCAGTACTTC
TRBV5-1,TRBD1,16,TRBJ2-2,.,CASSLTGQGNTGELFF,TGCGCCAGCAGCTTAACGGGACAGGGGAACACCGGGGAGCTGTTTTTT
TRBV7-7,TRBD2,16,TRBJ2-1,.,CASSLAPGGSGNEQFF,TGTGCCAGCAGCTTAGCCCCGGGAGGGTCGGGGAATGAGCAGTTCTTC
TRBV7-8,.,18,TRBJ2-6,.,CASSLARKGTSGANVLTF,TGTGCCAGCAGCTTAGCGAGGAAAGGGACCTCTGGGGCCAACGTCCTGACTTTC
TRBV28,.,13,TRBJ1-2,few,CASSGGVEYGYTF,TGTGCCAGCAGTGGTGGGGTAGAATATGGCTACACCTTC
TRBV24-1,TRBD1,18,TRBJ2-1,.,CATSDPTTPTGERSEQFF,TGTGCCACCAGTGACCCTACTACCCCGACAGGGGAGAGGTCTGAGCAGTTCTTC
TRBV5-1,TRBD2,15,TRBJ2-2,.,CASHRRGEDTGELFF,TGCGCCAGCCACCGACGGGGGGAGGACACCGGGGAGCTGTTTTTT
TRBV29-1,.,13,TRBJ2-3,few,CSVLRSSTDTQYF,TGCAGCGTTCTGCGGTCTAGCACAGATACGCAGTATTTT
TRBV7-6,TRBD1,13,TRBJ2-5,few,CASRQGAGETQYF,TGTGCCAGCAGACAGGGGGCAGGAGAGACCCAGTACTTC
TRBV9,.,14,TRBJ1-2,few,CASSDWTTLGGYTF,TGTGCCAGCAGCGACTGGACGACCTTAGGTGGCTACACCTTC
TRBV4-1,.,14,TRBJ2-3,.,CASSHREFSDTQYF,TGCGCCAGCAGCCACCGTGAGTTCTCAGATACGCAGTATTTT
TRBV24-1,TRBD1,14,TRBJ2-7,.,CATSVGQAYYEQYF,TGTGCCACCAGTGTTGGACAGGCCTACTACGAGCAGTACTTC
TRBV11-1,TRBD2,18,TRBJ2-2,few,CASTPTSGVGASTGELFF,TGTGCCAGCACCCCGACTAGCGGGGTTGGAGCGAGCACCGGGGAGCTGTTTTTT
TRBV11-1,TRBD1,20,TRBJ1-4,.,CASSYQAGGREFATNEKLFF,TGTGCCAGCAGCTATCAAGCAGGGGGCCGTGAATTTGCAACTAATGAAAAACTGTTTTTT
TRBV19,TRBD2,16,TRBJ2-1,.,CASSRLAVRGNNEQFF,TGTGCCAGTAGCCGACTAGCGGTTCGGGGAAACAATGAGCAGTTCTTC
TRBV29-1,TRBD2,15,TRBJ2-5,.,CSVVPLAGGQETQYF,TGCAGCGTTGTGCCCCTAGCGGGGGGGCAAGAGACCCAGTACTTC
TRBV5-1,.,12,TRBJ2-7,many,CASITLAAEQYF,TGCGCCAGCATTACTTTAGCCGCCGAGCAGTACTTC
TRBV27,TRBD2,17,TRBJ2-2,few,CASSSLGLAGVPGELFF,TGTGCCAGCAGTTCGCTCGGACTAGCGGGAGTTCCCGGGGAGCTGTTTTTT
TRBV12-3/TRBV12-4,TRBD1,14,TRBJ2-7,many,CASSFLEGAKEQYF,TGTGCCAGCAGTTTTCTTGAGGGGGCGAAGGAGCAGTACTTC
TRBV4-1,.,14,TRBJ2-1,.,CASSQDRGIIEQFF,TGCGCCAGCAGCCAAGATCGTGGCATTATTGAGCAGTTCTTC
TRBV7-2,TRBD2,15,TRBJ2-1,many,CASSHGTSGYNEQFF,TGTGCCAGCAGCCACGGGACTAGCGGATACAATGAGCAGTTCTTC
TRBV5-1,.,13,TRBJ2-1,many,CASSLISWGEQFF,TGCGCCAGCAGCTTGATTAGCTGGGGTGAGCAGTTCTTC
TRBV9,TRBD2,16,TRBJ2-7,few,CASSVGSSGSGYEQYF,TGTGCCAGCAGCGTAGGGTCTAGCGGGAGTGGCTACGAGCAGTACTTC
TRBV20-1,TRBD1,12,TRBJ2-7,few,CSVQGAPYEQYF,TGCAGTGTCCAGGGGGCTCCCTACGAGCAGTACTTC
TRBV20-1,.,15,TRBJ1-5,.,CSARENRETNQPQHF,TGCAGTGCTAGAGAGAACAGGGAGACAAATCAGCCCCAGCATTTT
TRBV6-6,TRBD1,14,TRBJ1-2,many,CASSYGTANYGYTF,TGTGCCAGCAGTTACGGGACAGCTAACTATGGCTACACCTTC
TRBV3-1,.,15,TRBJ2-3,few,CASNAEGGALDTQYF,TGTGCCAGCAACGCCGAGGGGGGGGCCTTAGATACGCAGTATTTT
TRBV20-1,.,16,TRBJ2-5,.,CSAIGQRETPRETQYF,TGCAGTGCTATAGGACAGAGAGAGACCCCACGGGAGACCCAGTACTTC
TRBV4-1,.,16,TRBJ1-2,few,CASSQDGGPGYAGYTF,TGCGCCAGCAGCCAAGACGGGGGACCGGGTTATGCAGGCTACACCTTC
TRBV4-1,.,15,TRBJ2-7,few,CASSQDFDISYEQYF,TGCGCCAGCAGCCAAGATTTCGATATCAGCTACGAGCAGTACTTC
TRBV20-1,.,14,TRBJ1-1,many,CSARGPAMNTEAFF,TGCAGTGCTAGAGGCCCCGCGATGAACACTGAAGCTTTCTTT
TRBV20-1,.,14,TRBJ2-7,few,CSARDLGPQNEQYF,TGCAGTGCTAGAGATTTGGGCCCTCAGAACGAGCAGTACTTC
TRBV7-3,TRBD2,15,TRBJ2-7,.,CASSTNSGSTYEQYF,TGTGCCAGCAGCACAAATAGCGGGTCGACCTACGAGCAGTACTTC
TRBV27,.,17,TRBJ2-1,.,CASSRPQIARVINEQFF,TGTGCCAGCAGTAGACCCCAAATAGCGAGAGTGATCAATGAGCAGTTCTTC
TRBV5-6,TRBD1,17,TRBJ2-1,many,CASSLPPGTGGYNEQFF,TGTGCCAGCAGCTTGCCCCCCGGGACAGGGGGCTACAATGAGCAGTTCTTC
TRBV12-3/TRBV12-4,.,15,TRBJ2-1,.,CASSLRETPYNEQFF,TGTGCCAGCAGTTTAAGGGAGACACCCTACAATGAGCAGTTCTTC
TRBV20-1,.,14,TRBJ2-7,few,CSARRTGRHYEQYF,TGCAGTGCTAGGCGCACGGGACGGCACTACGAGCAGTACTTC
TRBV4-1,.,13,TRBJ2-3,many,CASSGPSTDTQYF,TGCGCCAGCAGCGGGCCGTCCACAGATACGCAGTATTTT
TRBV6-5,TRBD1,14,TRBJ1-2,few,CASSYSTGDWGYTF,TGTGCCAGCAGTTACTCGACAGGGGACTGGGGCTACACCTTC
TRBV9,TRBD2,15,TRBJ2-5,few,CASSVGGGGGETQYF,TGTGCCAGCAGCGTAGGCGGCGGGGGTGGAGAGACCCAGTACTTC